This is a list of T cell receptor beta chains from one sample in a study of blood T cell repertoires in COVID-19. Using immunoSEQ multiplex PCR, the repertoire was profiled, and TCRdb retains in-frame clones only, with some absent. This sample has fewer than 150,000 clones; approximately 86% occur once, and the top ten carry about a sixth. The sample consisted of peripheral blood. The receptors come from a woman aged 45-65 years who had recovered from COVID-19. Both conserved end residues are part of each CDR3. A D gene is named only where the DNA matches it firmly. Not every row has a clone size; where given, it reads once, few, many or a size class.

clone size	V gene	D gene	J gene	CDR3 protein	CDR3 DNA
.	TRBV30	.	TRBJ1-6	CAWSASSPLHF	TGTGCCTGGAGTGCTTCTTCACCCCTCCACTTT
.	TRBV19	.	TRBJ2-7	CASSSGVTYEQYF	TGTGCCAGTAGTAGTGGAGTGACCTACGAGCAGTACTTC
once	TRBV6-5	TRBD1	TRBJ1-5	CASRNRGGRNQPQHF	TGTGCCAGCAGGAACAGGGGTGGTAGGAATCAGCCCCAGCATTTT
once	TRBV3-1/TRBV3-2	TRBD2	TRBJ2-2	CASSPGLAGALGELFF	TGTGCCAGCAGCCCCGGACTAGCGGGAGCCCTCGGGGAGCTGTTTTTT
.	TRBV30	.	TRBJ2-5	CAWSKTSPQETQYF	TGTGCCTGGAGTAAAACTAGCCCCCAAGAGACCCAGTACTTC
.	TRBV7-8	.	TRBJ1-6	CASSFAGPNSPLHF	TGTGCCAGCAGCTTTGCGGGCCCCAATTCACCCCTCCACTTT
.	TRBV13	.	TRBJ1-2	CASSVQASSRYTF	TGTGCCAGCAGCGTCCAGGCGTCGTCTCGCTACACCTTC
.	TRBV7-3	TRBD2	TRBJ2-1	CASSPQRESYNEQFF	TGTGCCAGCAGCCCCCAGCGGGAGTCCTACAATGAGCAGTTCTTC
.	TRBV7-3	TRBD2	TRBJ2-1	CASSFRAGGTFDEQFF	TGTGCCAGCAGCTTCAGAGCGGGAGGGACGTTTGACGAGCAGTTCTTC
.	TRBV6-5	.	TRBJ1-2	CASSKNRDPNYGYTF	TGTGCCAGCAGTAAAAACAGGGACCCTAACTATGGCTACACCTTC
.	TRBV9	.	TRBJ1-1	CASSVGGYTEAFF	TGTGCCAGCAGCGTAGGAGGGTACACTGAAGCTTTCTTT
.	TRBV28	TRBD1	TRBJ1-4	CASSSDRGANEKLFF	TGTGCCAGCAGCTCAGACAGGGGGGCTAATGAAAAACTGTTTTTT
.	TRBV5-3	TRBD1	TRBJ1-4	CARSYGQGIRTNEKLFF	TGTGCCAGAAGCTATGGACAGGGGATAAGAACTAATGAAAAACTGTTTTTT
.	TRBV25-1	TRBD1	TRBJ2-7	CASSEWAGGSYEQYF	TGTGCCAGCAGTGAATGGGCAGGGGGAAGCTACGAGCAGTACTTC
.	TRBV10-2	.	TRBJ2-7	CASSDFGTSIEQYF	TGCGCCAGCAGTGATTTCGGAACTAGTATTGAGCAGTACTTC
.	TRBV9	.	TRBJ2-7	CASSVAPLSPYEQYF	TGTGCCAGCAGCGTAGCCCCGTTGAGTCCCTACGAGCAGTACTTC
.	TRBV12-5	TRBD1	TRBJ1-2	CASGLVPLGQGAYYGYTF	TGTGCTAGTGGTTTGGTACCCCTCGGACAGGGGGCTTACTATGGCTACACCTTC
.	TRBV29-1	.	TRBJ1-1	CSVLDAGRSTEAFF	TGCAGCGTGCTGGATGCAGGGCGAAGCACTGAAGCTTTCTTT
.	TRBV6-1	TRBD1	TRBJ1-4	CASSEAFRQGRGEKLFF	TGTGCCAGCAGTGAAGCCTTTAGACAGGGTCGCGGTGAAAAACTGTTTTTT
.	TRBV7-9	.	TRBJ1-3	CASSSSQGSFYF	TGTGCCAGCAGCTCCTCGCAGGGGAGCTTCTATTTT
.	TRBV27	TRBD1	TRBJ2-7	CASSGTGGAEQYF	TGTGCCAGCAGTGGCACAGGGGGCGCGGAGCAGTACTTC
.	TRBV19	.	TRBJ1-5	CASSTGIGQPQHF	TGTGCCAGTAGTACAGGGATTGGGCAGCCCCAGCATTTT
.	TRBV28	.	TRBJ1-1	CASSLEQINTEAFF	TGTGCCAGCAGTTTAGAACAGATTAACACTGAAGCTTTCTTT
.	TRBV5-6	.	TRBJ1-2	CASSLGDSKTYGYTF	TGTGCCAGCAGCTTGGGTGACAGCAAAACTTATGGCTACACCTTC
.	TRBV11-3	TRBD2	TRBJ2-2	CASSAQPGLAGRTGELFF	TGTGCCAGCAGCGCCCAACCGGGACTAGCGGGTCGTACCGGGGAGCTGTTTTTT
.	TRBV5-1	TRBD1	TRBJ1-4	CASSWGTANNEKLFF	TGCGCCAGCAGCTGGGGGACAGCAAATAATGAAAAACTGTTTTTT
.	TRBV10-2	TRBD2	TRBJ2-3	CASSEPRLAGSDTQYF	TGCGCCAGCAGTGAACCTCGACTAGCGGGATCAGATACGCAGTATTTT
.	TRBV11-3	.	TRBJ2-3	CASSSLAASTDTQYF	TGTGCCAGCAGCTCCCTAGCCGCTAGCACAGATACGCAGTATTTT
.	TRBV9	TRBD2	TRBJ2-5	CASSPLAGEETQYF	TGTGCCAGCAGCCCCCTAGCGGGGGAAGAGACCCAGTACTTC
.	TRBV2	TRBD2	TRBJ2-1	CASTPRTSYNEQFF	TGTGCCAGCACCCCCAGGACTAGTTACAATGAGCAGTTCTTC
.	TRBV10-1	TRBD2	TRBJ2-3	CASSGPAGVATTFTDTQYF	TGCGCCAGCAGTGGGCCAGCGGGGGTAGCAACGACCTTCACAGATACGCAGTATTTT
.	TRBV7-9	.	TRBJ1-1	CASSLSGNTEAFF	TGTGCCAGCAGCTTATCAGGGAACACTGAAGCTTTCTTT
.	TRBV4-3	TRBD1	TRBJ1-1	CASSQDLTGKVATFF	TGCGCCAGCAGCCAAGATTTGACAGGGAAAGTCGCGACTTTCTTT
.	TRBV13	TRBD2	TRBJ2-1	CASSLGLAGGASSYNEQFF	TGTGCCAGCAGCTTAGGACTAGCGGGGGGGGCCAGCTCCTACAATGAGCAGTTCTTC
.	TRBV5-4	TRBD2	TRBJ2-5	CASTEGRGETQYF	TGTGCCAGCACCGAAGGGAGGGGAGAGACCCAGTACTTC
.	TRBV5-1	TRBD1	TRBJ2-7	CASSLANTGAQGEQYF	TGCGCCAGCAGCTTGGCCAACACAGGGGCCCAGGGTGAGCAGTACTTC
once	TRBV21-1	.	TRBJ2-7	CASSPKLRRSYEQYF	TGTGCCAGCAGCCCGAAGTTAAGGCGGTCCTACGAGCAGTACTTC
.	TRBV11-3	.	TRBJ2-5	CASSLVQGQETQYF	TGTGCCAGCAGCTTAGTACAGGGTCAAGAGACCCAGTACTTC
.	TRBV2	TRBD2	TRBJ2-1	CASSGLAGRPSYNEQFF	TGTGCCAGCAGTGGACTAGCGGGTAGACCCTCCTACAATGAGCAGTTCTTC
.	TRBV5-4	TRBD1	TRBJ2-3	CASSLGTGTSTDTQYF	TGTGCCAGCAGCTTGGGGACAGGAACTAGCACAGATACGCAGTATTTT
.	TRBV18	TRBD1	TRBJ2-1	CASSTTPGQGIRSSYNEQFF	TGTGCCAGCTCAACTACCCCGGGACAGGGGATACGGAGCTCCTACAATGAGCAGTTCTTC
.	TRBV7-9	.	TRBJ2-7	CASSLASGTYEQYF	TGTGCCAGCAGCTTAGCTTCAGGGACCTACGAGCAGTACTTC
.	TRBV3-1/TRBV3-2	.	TRBJ1-1	CASPRRKTTEAFF	TGTGCCAGCCCGAGGAGGAAGACCACTGAAGCTTTCTTT
.	TRBV5-1	TRBD1	TRBJ1-1	CASSVTGGNTEAFF	TGCGCCAGCAGCGTAACAGGGGGCAACACTGAAGCTTTCTTT
.	TRBV29-1	.	TRBJ2-5	CSVWHRREETQYF	TGCAGCGTTTGGCACCGGAGGGAAGAGACCCAGTACTTC
.	TRBV19	.	TRBJ2-5	CASSTGLTGTETQYF	TGTGCCAGTAGTACGGGATTAACAGGGACAGAGACCCAGTACTTC
.	TRBV6-1	.	TRBJ2-7	CASSDGWALYYEQYF	TGTGCCAGCAGTGATGGCTGGGCCCTCTACTACGAGCAGTACTTC
few	TRBV5-1	.	TRBJ1-1	CASSLEWQRNTEAFF	TGCGCCAGCAGCTTGGAATGGCAGCGTAACACTGAAGCTTTCTTT
.	TRBV15	.	TRBJ1-1	CATSRGSDMNTEAFF	TGTGCCACCAGCAGAGGGTCGGACATGAACACTGAAGCTTTCTTT
.	TRBV4-2	TRBD2	TRBJ2-1	CASSLTSGGANEQFF	TGTGCCAGCAGCCTAACTAGCGGGGGGGCCAATGAGCAGTTCTTC
.	TRBV23-1	.	TRBJ1-2	CASSQKAANYGYTF	TGCGCCAGCAGTCAAAAAGCCGCTAACTATGGCTACACCTTC
.	TRBV19	.	TRBJ1-1	CASSRALNTEAFF	TGTGCCAGTAGTAGGGCATTGAACACTGAAGCTTTCTTT
.	TRBV12-3/TRBV12-4	.	TRBJ1-1	CASSSDRYTEAFF	TGTGCCAGCAGTTCAGACAGATACACTGAAGCTTTCTTT
.	TRBV27	.	TRBJ2-1	CASSLYSSSYNEQFF	TGTGCCAGCAGTTTATACTCGAGCTCCTACAATGAGCAGTTCTTC
.	TRBV7-9	.	TRBJ1-3	CASSASRSGNTIYF	TGTGCCAGCAGCGCTTCCCGGTCTGGAAACACCATATATTTT
.	TRBV4-1	.	TRBJ2-7	CASSQTGPYEQYF	TGCGCCAGCAGCCAAACAGGGCCCTACGAGCAGTACTTC
.	TRBV9	.	TRBJ1-2	CASSAPPGQAKYYGYTF	TGTGCCAGCAGCGCCCCTCCAGGGCAGGCCAAATACTATGGCTACACCTTC